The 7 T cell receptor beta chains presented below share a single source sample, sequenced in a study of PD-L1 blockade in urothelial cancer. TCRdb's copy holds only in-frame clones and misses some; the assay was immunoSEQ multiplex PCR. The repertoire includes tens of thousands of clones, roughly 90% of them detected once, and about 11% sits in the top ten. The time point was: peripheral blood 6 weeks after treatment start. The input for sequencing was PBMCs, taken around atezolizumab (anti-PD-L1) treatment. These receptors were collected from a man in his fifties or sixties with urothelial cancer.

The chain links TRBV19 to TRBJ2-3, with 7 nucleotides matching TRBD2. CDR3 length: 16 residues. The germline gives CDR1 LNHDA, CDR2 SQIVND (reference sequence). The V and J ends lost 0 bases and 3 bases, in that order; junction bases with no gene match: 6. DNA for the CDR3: TGTGCCAGTAGTATAGATGGGGGAGGGCCTACAGATACGCAGTATTTT. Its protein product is CASSIDGGGPTDTQYF.

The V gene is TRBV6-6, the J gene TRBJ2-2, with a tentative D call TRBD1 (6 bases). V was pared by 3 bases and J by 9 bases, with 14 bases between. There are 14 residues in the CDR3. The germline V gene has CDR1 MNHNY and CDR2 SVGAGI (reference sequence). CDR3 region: CASSYLRGPWELFF. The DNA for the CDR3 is TGTGCCAGCAGTTATCTCAGGGGCCCTTGGGAGCTGTTTTTT.

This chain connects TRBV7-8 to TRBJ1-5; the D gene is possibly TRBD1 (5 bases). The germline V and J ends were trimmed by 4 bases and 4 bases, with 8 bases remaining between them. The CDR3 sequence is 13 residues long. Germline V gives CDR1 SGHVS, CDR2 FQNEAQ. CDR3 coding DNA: TGTGCCAGCAGCTACGACAGAAATCAGCCCCAGCATTTT. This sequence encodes CASSYDRNQPQHF.

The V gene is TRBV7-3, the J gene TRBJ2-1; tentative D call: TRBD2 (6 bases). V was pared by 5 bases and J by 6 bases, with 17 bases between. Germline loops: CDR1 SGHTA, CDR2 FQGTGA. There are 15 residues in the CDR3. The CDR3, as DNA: TGTGCCAGCAGCCTAGAGGGACTTCGATCCAATGAGCAGTTCTTC. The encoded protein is CASSLEGLRSNEQFF.

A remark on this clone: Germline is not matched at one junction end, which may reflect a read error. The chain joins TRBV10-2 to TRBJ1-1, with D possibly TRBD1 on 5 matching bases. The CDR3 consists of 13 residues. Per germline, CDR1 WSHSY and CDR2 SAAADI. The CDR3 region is CASIEGEGREAFF. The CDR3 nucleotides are TGCGCCAGCATTGAGGGTGAGGGGAGGGAAGCTTTCTTT.

The CDR3 DNA sequence: TGTGCCAGCAGCCAAGCCGACCGGACAGCTGTGAACACTGAAGCTTTCTTT. Protein: CASSQADRTAVNTEAFF. This chain connects TRBV7-6 to TRBJ1-1; D is perhaps TRBD1 (6 bases). This CDR3 has 17 amino acids. Germline CDR1 and CDR2: SGHVS and FNYEAQ. V gave up 5 bases and J gave up 0 bases, with 19 bases separating them.

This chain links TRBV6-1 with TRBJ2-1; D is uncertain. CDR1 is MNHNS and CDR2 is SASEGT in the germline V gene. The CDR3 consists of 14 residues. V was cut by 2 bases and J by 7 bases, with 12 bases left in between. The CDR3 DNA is TGTGCCAGCAGTGAAATGCAAGCTATGAATGAGCAGTTCTTC. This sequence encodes CASSEMQAMNEQFF.